This TCR beta chain appears in the sequencing data of a study of OX40 agonist ivuxolimab in advanced cancers. Sequencing was performed with immunoSEQ multiplex PCR; in TCRdb, only in-frame clones are kept and a portion is missing. The table records roughly 60,000 clones, approximately 86% of them present only once. Trimming shortened V by 5 bases and J by 2 bases, and 7 bases separated the two germline ends. This CDR3 contains 12 residues. Germline CDR1 MDHEN, CDR2 SYDVKM. This clonotype originated in an adult with an advanced solid tumor such as melanoma, head and neck, liver or kidney cancer. The J gene is TRBJ2-7, the V gene TRBV28; D uncertain. The input for sequencing was CD4+ or CD8+ T cells sorted from blood, taken in a trial of the OX40 agonist ivuxolimab. The CDR3 coding sequence is TGTGCCAGCAGTACCTTACCCTACGAGCAGTACTTC. Protein sequence: CASSTLPYEQYF.